This T cell receptor beta chain appears in the sequencing data of a study of T-cell memory formation after mild COVID-19 (dated by TCRdb to the early 2020s). Context from the whole study: Most TCR sequence clusters were specific to one of the two donors. In a couple of donors, T-cell clones that expanded and contracted after mild COVID-19 were tracked by sequencing TCRalpha and TCRbeta repertoires over time. Two young, previously healthy adult volunteers, one female and one male, were included in the cohort. Study-wide conclusions, independent of this receptor: The study included only a couple of mild cases, and larger cohorts that include severe cases with pre-infection samples were judged to be necessary. SARS-CoV-2 specificity was not confirmed for the second-wave clones peaking on day 37. Some responding clones were detected in pre-infection memory, suggesting pre-existing cross-reactive memory T cells joined the SARS-CoV-2 response. Contracting CD4+ clones appeared mostly in the CM and EM memory subsets, whereas CD8+ clones were enriched in EMRA. From day 15 to 85, contracting clones showed balanced CD4/CD8 phenotypes, whereas a second wave of clones that expanded from day 15 to 37 leaned towards CD4+.

TCRdb records Illumina NovaSeq 6000 as the sequencer. TCRalpha and TCRbeta cDNA libraries were built by 5'RACE with constant-segment primers, adding sample barcodes and unique molecular identifiers. Trizol reagent was used to extract RNA from every sample. The libraries were amplified in two PCR steps, and the second step added a second sample barcode and Illumina TruSeq adapters. Libraries were sequenced on an Illumina NovaSeq with 2 x 150 bp paired-end reads. The original methods were these. Demultiplexing of reads and collapsing into UMI-guided consensus sequences were performed with migec v1.2.7. With mixcr v2.1.11, UMI consensuses were aligned to TRA and TRB V and J templates and assembled into clonotypes. A clonotype was counted as expanded or contracted only when both edgeR and NoisET called the clonotype significant, with the noise models trained on biological replicates. edgeR calls used a false discovery rate-adjusted p below 0.01 and a log2 fold-change threshold of 1. As an exploratory analysis of dynamics, max-normalized trajectories of the 1000 most abundant clonotypes were examined with PCA combined with hierarchical clustering. Separately sequenced CD4+ and CD8+ repertoires were used to assign the CD4 or CD8 phenotype of responding clones. TCRdb reprocessed the public reads (quality trimming at Q25 with fastp, clone calling with MiXCR) and kept in-frame beta chains. Entries are consolidated by CDR3 protein sequence, retaining the most common genes and DNA. These V and J calls rely on TCRdb rather than the paper's analysis. The sample table contains 450,000 or so distinct CDR3 sequences; only one count was recorded for roughly 23% of them. Approximately 13% of the sample is taken by the ten largest.

V and J are trimmed by 4 bases and 0 bases, and the gene matches miss 14 bases of the junction. Inclusive of the bounding cysteine and phenylalanine, the CDR3 is 18 residues long. Of the read, only the CDR3 DNA is kept; its 54 bases are in frame from base 1. CDR1 and CDR2 are read off the germline V gene as SQVTM and ANQGSEA. PBMCs were isolated by Ficoll-Paque density gradient centrifugation. Notes on this clonotype: Which antigen it targets is not known. The sample holds no much larger clone one base away, and base qualities are not on file.

Recombination joined TRBV29-1 with TRBJ2-1, and 8 bases in between align with TRBD2. Sequencing was performed on PBMCs or a T cell subset sorted from them (not recorded which). The source is an adult woman who had mild COVID-19 (a few samples of this study predate the infection). The sample titles of this study are shuffled in the database, so cell type and time point are left out; the donor was told from shared clones. The CDR3 sequence is CSVGAGLDERDSYNEQFF. The bases are TGCAGCGTTGGTGCGGGACTAGATGAACGGGACTCCTACAATGAGCAGTTCTTC.